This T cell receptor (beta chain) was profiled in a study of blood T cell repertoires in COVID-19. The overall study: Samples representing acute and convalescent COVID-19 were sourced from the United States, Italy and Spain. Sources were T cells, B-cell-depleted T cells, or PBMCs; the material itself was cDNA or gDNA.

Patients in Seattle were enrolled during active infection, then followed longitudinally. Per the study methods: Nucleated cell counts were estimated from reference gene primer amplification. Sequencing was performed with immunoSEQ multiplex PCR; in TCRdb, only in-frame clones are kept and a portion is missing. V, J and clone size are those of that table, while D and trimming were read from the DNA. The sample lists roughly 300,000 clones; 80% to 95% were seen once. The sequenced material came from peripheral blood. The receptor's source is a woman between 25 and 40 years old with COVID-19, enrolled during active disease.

The CDR3 here is CASSQSQWGGGEKLFF. CDR3 nucleotides: TGCGCCAGCAGCCAATCCCAGTGGGGGGGAGGAGAAAAACTGTTTTTT. V and J are TRBV4-3 and TRBJ1-4; D may be TRBD1 (5 bases). This CDR3 spans 16 amino acids. Germline values: CDR1 LGHNA, CDR2 YSLEER. V was pared by 2 bases and J by 8 bases, with 18 bases between.